The 26 T cell receptor beta chains below all came from one sample that was sequenced in a study of shared clonotypes between healthy human individuals. The data were produced by immunoSEQ multiplex PCR, yet TCRdb's version contains in-frame clones alone and is incomplete. The table records about 1.1 million clones, around 82% of them present only once. Sequencing used memory CD4+ T cells from PBMCs. The subset was: CD45RA-negative fraction. The receptors stem from a young man in good health. Some clones in this sample may be carry-over from other donors' samples.

The table lists this clone with a few counts. The chain employs TRBV29-1 and TRBJ2-3; D possibly corresponds to TRBD2 (6 bases). Trimming shortened V by 6 bases and J by 2 bases, and 21 bases separated the two germline ends. The CDR3 is 16 residues long. Per the germline V gene, CDR1 is SQVTM and CDR2 is ANQGSEA. The CDR3 bases are TGCAGCGTACGCCGGGGGACTTGCTGGCACACAGATACGCAGTATTTT. It is translated as CSVRRGTCWHTDTQYF.

The chain uses TRBV5-1 and TRBJ2-5; a weak D match, TRBD1 (5 bases). This CDR3 spans 16 amino acids. The V gene lost 0 bases and the J gene lost 5 bases, with 17 bases spanning the gap. Germline CDR1 SGHRS, CDR2 YFSETQ. The CDR3 loop is CASSLETAPVLETQYF. CDR3 DNA sequence: TGCGCCAGCAGCTTGGAGACAGCGCCAGTATTGGAGACCCAGTACTTC.

With regard to this clone: This could be a read error, since a much larger clone is one nucleotide away. The same CDR3 is also encoded by other DNA sequences in this sample. The genes are TRBV30 and TRBJ2-1; D uncertain. The CDR3 runs 12 residues. Germline V gene sequence: CDR1 GTSNPN, CDR2 SVGIG (reference sequence). The V end lost 3 bases, the J end lost 6 bases, and 9 bases lay between the germline ends. CDR3 DNA sequence: TGTGCCTGGAGCGTACATTTCAATGAGCAGTTCTTC. Amino acids: CAWSVHFNEQFF.

V gene TRBV28 combines with J gene TRBJ1-5; D possibly corresponds to TRBD1 (5 bases). The V end was cut by 6 bases, the J end by 2 bases, with 17 bases between. The CDR3 has 16 residues. From germline, CDR1 is MDHEN and CDR2 SYDVKM. CDR3 residues: CASSYLLGGGNQPQHF. In DNA form, the CDR3 reads TGTGCCAGCAGCTATTTACTGGGGGGGGGCAATCAGCCCCAGCATTTT.

The genes are TRBV19 and TRBJ1-2, with 8 bases aligning to TRBD1. The CDR3 consists of 13 residues. Germline assignment: CDR1 LNHDA and CDR2 SQIVND (reference sequence). Losses at the gene ends were 11 bases for V and 8 bases for J; bases not matched to a gene: 13. CDR3 region: CAGRSGQDSGYTF. In nucleotides, the CDR3 is TGTGCCGGGAGATCGGGACAGGATAGCGGCTACACCTTC. Combining the CDR3 with reference TRBV19 and TRBJ1-2 gives the whole variable domain DGGITQSPKYLFRKEGQNVTLSCEQNLNHDAMYWYRQDPGQGLRLIYYSQIVNDFQKGDIAEGYSVSREKKESFPLTVTSAQKNPTAFYLCAGRSGQDSGYTFGSGTRLTVV.

The rearrangement joins TRBV7-9 to TRBJ2-7; a weak D match, TRBD1 (6 bases). The V gene's germline CDR1 is SEHNR and CDR2 FQNEAQ (reference sequence). The CDR3 has 16 residues. The germline V and J ends were trimmed by 5 bases and 3 bases, with 20 bases remaining between them. The CDR3 protein is CASSHTTITGFYEQYF. The CDR3 DNA is TGTGCCAGCAGCCATACTACAATAACAGGGTTCTACGAGCAGTACTTC.

The gene calls are TRBV7-8 and TRBJ1-5; D call uncertain. The germline V gene has CDR1 SGHVS and CDR2 FQNEAQ. V was cut by 1 base and J by 4 bases, with 11 bases left in between. This CDR3 comprises 15 residues. CDR3: CASSLGVRENQPQHF. The CDR3 bases are TGTGCCAGCAGCTTAGGCGTCCGAGAGAATCAGCCCCAGCATTTT. The whole variable domain, filled in from reference TRBV7-8 and TRBJ1-5, reads GAGVSQSPRYKVAKRGQDVALRCDPISGHVSLFWYQQALGQGPEFLTYFQNEAQLDKSGLPSDRFFAERPEGSVSTLKIQRTQQEDSAVYLCASSLGVRENQPQHFGDGTRLSIL.

The chain joins TRBV10-3 to TRBJ1-2, with TRBD1 matching 12 bases. Germline V gene sequence: CDR1 ENHRY, CDR2 SYGVKD. This CDR3 has 16 amino acids. Trimming removed 2 bases from V and 11 bases from J; junction bases left unmatched: 12. Here the CDR3 reads CAISERGQGAPRGYTF. CDR3 DNA: TGTGCCATCAGTGAGCGGGGACAGGGGGCCCCGAGAGGGTACACCTTC.

This clone has more than one count but fewer than ten. This chain's CDR3 is CASSVGPHDPQHF. DNA for the CDR3: TGTGCCAGCAGCGTAGGCCCCCACGACCCCCAGCATTTT. The chain carries TRBV9 and TRBJ1-5; no clear D gene. With 0 bases removed from V and 10 bases from J, the gap between germline ends came to 11 bases. Looked up from germline, CDR1 is SGDLS and CDR2 is YYNGEE. CDR3 length: 13 amino acids.

V gene TRBV5-1 combines with J gene TRBJ2-1; 16 nucleotides align to TRBD2. This CDR3 is built from 16 residues. V gave up 3 bases and J gave up 8 bases; unmatched junction bases: 5. CDR1 and CDR2 (germline): SGHRS, YFSETQ. CDR3 DNA sequence: TGCGCCAGCAGCTCGGGACTAGCGGGAGGGTTCGATGAGCAGTTCTTC. As protein: CASSSGLAGGFDEQFF.

This clone has a handful of counts. This chain connects TRBV28 to TRBJ2-7; 16 nucleotides line up with TRBD2. Losses at the gene ends were 6 bases for V and 6 bases for J; bases not matched to a gene: 11. Germline CDR1 is MDHEN and CDR2 is SYDVKM. The CDR3 length is 17 residues. The CDR3 DNA follows: TGTGCCAGCAGACGCTATTCCGGGACTAGCGGGAGGGGCGAGCAGTACTTC. This encodes CASRRYSGTSGRGEQYF.

The chain uses TRBV4-1 and TRBJ1-4, with a tentative D call TRBD1 (5 bases). The germline V and J ends were trimmed by 4 bases and 5 bases, with 11 bases remaining between them. Germline CDR1 reads MGHRA; CDR2 reads YSYEKL. The CDR3 consists of 14 residues. The CDR3 loop reads CASSPGWGNEKLFF. Written as DNA, the CDR3 is TGCGCCAGCAGCCCTGGATGGGGGAATGAAAAACTGTTTTTT.

The V gene is TRBV18, the J gene TRBJ1-1; TRBD1 is a possible D gene (5 bases). The CDR3 totals 15 residues. CDR1 and CDR2 from the germline V gene are KGHSH and LQKENI. V gave up 7 bases and J gave up 0 bases, with 15 bases separating them. This CDR3 reads CASFTTIGVNTEAFF. CDR3 sequence (DNA): TGTGCCAGCTTCACGACCATAGGGGTGAACACTGAAGCTTTCTTT.

J is TRBJ1-6 and V is TRBV5-1; TRBD1 might be the D (6 bases). The germline V gene has CDR1 SGHRS and CDR2 YFSETQ. The V gene lost 0 bases and the J gene lost 8 bases, with 12 bases spanning the gap. The CDR3 covers 15 residues. CDR3 sequence (DNA): TGCGCCAGCAGCTTGGAGGGGAACAGGGATTCACCCCTCCACTTT. Protein product: CASSLEGNRDSPLHF.

As for this clone: The sample contains more than one DNA sequence encoding this CDR3. CDR3 nucleotide sequence: TGTGCCAGCTCACCAGACAGGGAGGATGGCTACACCTTC. The encoded protein is CASSPDREDGYTF. V and J are TRBV18 and TRBJ1-2, with TRBD1 matching over 7 bases. This CDR3 has 13 residues. V lost 2 bases and J lost 6; bases outside the gene matches: 3. CDR1 is KGHSH and CDR2 is LQKENI in the germline V gene.

This rearrangement joins TRBV4-1 to TRBJ1-4; D remains unclear. V lost 4 bases to trimming and J lost 3 bases, with 12 bases between them. This CDR3 spans 15 amino acids. Germline-derived CDR1 and CDR2 are MGHRA and YSYEKL. The CDR3 protein is CASSPAYRSNEKLFF. Written as DNA, the CDR3 is TGCGCCAGCAGCCCAGCCTACCGCTCTAATGAAAAACTGTTTTTT.

The chain couples TRBV6-1 to TRBJ2-7; a possible D gene is TRBD2 (5 bases). V lost 3 bases to trimming and J lost 0 bases, with 24 bases between them. The CDR3 spans 19 residues. In germline, CDR1 is MNHNS, CDR2 SASEGT. The CDR3 sequence is CASSEVWTVDFRASYEQYF. The CDR3 DNA sequence: TGTGCCAGCAGTGAGGTCTGGACTGTAGATTTCCGCGCCTCCTACGAGCAGTACTTC.

The chain joins TRBV4-1 to TRBJ2-2, with 8 bases lining up with TRBD2. V shed 5 bases, J shed 0 bases, and the junction held 23 bases outside the gene matches. This CDR3 has 22 residues. Germline values: CDR1 MGHRA, CDR2 YSYEKL. Here the CDR3 DNA reads TGCGCCAGCAGCTTCACAGGCTCTCGGGCTAGCGGGCAAGGGACGAACACCGGGGAGCTGTTTTTT. It yields the protein CASSFTGSRASGQGTNTGELFF.

This chain uses TRBV28 with TRBJ2-7; D may be TRBD1 (5 bases). V gave up 4 bases and J gave up 3 bases, with 7 bases separating them. The V gene's germline CDR1 is MDHEN and CDR2 SYDVKM. There are 12 residues in the CDR3. The CDR3 nucleotides are TGTGCCAGCAGTTCAGGGTTCTACGAGCAGTACTTC. It translates to CASSSGFYEQYF.

V gene TRBV28 combines with J gene TRBJ2-6, with 11 bases identical to TRBD2. Germline V gene data show CDR1 as MDHEN and CDR2 as SYDVKM. Trimming cost V 6 bases and J 1 base; bases outside gene matches: 2. The CDR3 consists of 16 residues. This CDR3 reads CASRGLAVSGANVLTF. Here the CDR3 DNA reads TGTGCCAGCAGGGGACTAGCGGTATCTGGGGCCAACGTCCTGACTTTC.

This clone was seen many times. This sample includes further DNA sequences coding for the same CDR3. The J gene is TRBJ2-7, the V gene TRBV7-9; TRBD2 matches 9 bases. CDR1 is SEHNR, CDR2 FQNEAQ, per germline (reference sequence). This CDR3 has 14 amino acids. J lost 1 base, V lost 6 bases, and 4 bases had no gene match. The CDR3 is CASSPTSGSYEQYF. The CDR3 DNA follows: TGTGCCAGCAGTCCGACTAGCGGTTCCTACGAGCAGTACTTC.

The gene calls are TRBV18 and TRBJ1-1; a possible D gene is TRBD1 (5 bases). There are 15 residues in the CDR3. V was clipped by 6 bases and J by 3 bases, with 17 bases between them. Per the germline V gene, CDR1 is KGHSH and CDR2 is LQKENI. CDR3 region: CASSPTADRDTEAFF. In DNA form, the CDR3 reads TGTGCCAGCTCGCCCACCGCAGACAGAGACACTGAAGCTTTCTTT.

The gene calls are TRBV18 and TRBJ2-4, with 7 nucleotides matching TRBD1. Trimming removed 1 base from V and 8 bases from J; junction bases left unmatched: 11. This CDR3 region has 16 residues. CDR1 and CDR2 from the germline V gene are KGHSH and LQKENI. CDR3 nucleotide sequence: TGTGCCAGCTCACCACAGGGGGCGACGGGTGGGGACATTCAGTACTTC. Translated: CASSPQGATGGDIQYF. The full variable domain, completed using reference TRBV18 and TRBJ2-4, is NAGVMQNPRHLVRRRGQEARLRCSPMKGHSHVYWYRQLPEEGLKFMVYLQKENIIDESGMPKERFSAEFPKEGPSILRIQQVVRGDSAAYFCASSPQGATGGDIQYFGAGTRLSVL.

In the case of this clone: A far larger clone lies a single base away; this is likely a read error. The sample holds other DNA sequences that translate to the same CDR3. The chain carries TRBV2 and TRBJ1-5, with no clear D. Germline V CDR1 and CDR2: SNHLY, FYNNEI. Trimming removed 6 bases at V and 0 bases at J, with 6 bases between. The CDR3 is 13 residues long. This CDR3 reads CASRRDSNQPQHF. For the CDR3, the DNA is TGTGCCAGCAGGCGGGATAGCAATCAGCCCCAGCATTTT.

This sequence joins TRBV18 and TRBJ1-1, with TRBD1 identical over 11 bases. Germline CDR1 KGHSH, CDR2 LQKENI. This CDR3 is 15 amino acids long. V lost 3 bases and J lost 5; bases outside the gene matches: 5. The CDR3 loop is CASSPGDRGRTEAFF. CDR3 DNA sequence: TGTGCCAGCTCACCGGGGGACAGGGGGAGGACTGAAGCTTTCTTT.

This rearrangement joins TRBV5-1 to TRBJ2-7, with 7 bases identical to TRBD2. The J segment lost 7 bases and the V segment lost 4 bases, leaving 17 bases of the junction unmatched. The germline V gene encodes CDR1 SGHRS and CDR2 YFSETQ. This CDR3 has 16 amino acids. The CDR3 DNA follows: TGCGCCAGCAGCGCGGGCGCGGGAGCTTATATGGGGGAGCAGTACTTC. It encodes CASSAGAGAYMGEQYF.